The sequence of this T cell receptor (beta chain) was determined in a study of beta chain features in type 1 diabetes. On the study more broadly: Age, gender and cell yields were similar between patients and healthy donors.

Turning to this clone: As yet, its antigen is unknown.

V dropped 0 bases and J dropped 8; count of bases not matched to a gene: 7. This CDR3 has 16 amino acids. Looked up from germline, CDR1 is SGDLS and CDR2 is YYNGEE. Study-wide findings and caveats: Comparison showed that naive, central memory and Treg TCRB repertoires appeared more similar among patients than among healthy donors.

Expressed TCRB transcripts were sequenced after all isolated RNA was converted to cDNA. Profiled with immunoSEQ multiplex PCR; TCRdb holds only in-frame clones, not every one. The table lists hundreds of thousands of clones, less than 10% of them singletons. The TCR comes from a woman under 30 in good health. The chain has TRBV9 and TRBJ2-1, with 11 bases fitting TRBD2. Sequenced sample: central memory CD4+ T cells from blood. CDR3 sequence: CASSVAPTSGTHEQFF. The CDR3 nucleotides are TGTGCCAGCAGCGTAGCTCCGACTAGCGGGACGCATGAGCAGTTCTTC.